Below, one T cell receptor (beta chain) is given with its context. This clonotype occurred a few times. What this receptor recognizes is not known. Base quality data are lacking; no much larger clone is found one base away. From cysteine to phenylalanine, the CDR3 is 15 amino acids long. CDR3 DNA is the only sequence kept; it has 45 bases, read in frame from the first base. The V end gives up 3 bases and the J end 6 bases, leaving 5 bases in the junction not matched to a gene. The CDR1 and CDR2 encoded by the germline V gene (reference sequence) are SGHKS and YYEKEE. This specimen's treatment or condition label, interpreted: live attenuated yellow fever vaccine strain. Two biological replicates of bulk PBMCs were collected at each blood-draw timepoint. A standard Ficoll-Paque protocol was used to isolate PBMCs from peripheral blood. RNA was extracted with TriZol from bulk PBMCs, CD4 and CD8 fractions, and dextramer-positive and dextramer-negative fractions.

The listed sequencing device is Illumina NovaSeq 6000. Synthesis of TCR cDNA relied on 5'RACE template switching, a step that introduced a universal primer site along with unique molecular identifiers. Priming for cDNA synthesis came from both the TCR alpha and TCR beta constant segments. Library amplification used two PCR steps, and the second PCR step added sample barcodes and sequencing adapters. Libraries were sequenced on Illumina HiSeq 2500 (2x100 bp) or NovaSeq (2x150 bp). The study's processing was this. Reads were demultiplexed and collapsed into UMI consensus sequences with MIGEC, and V(D)J alignment was performed with MiXCR. Clonotypes responding to the vaccine were identified with edgeR on replicate PBMC samples, with the criteria of FDR below 0.01 and a log2 fold change above 5 up to day 15. CD4 or CD8 identity was assigned to each bulk clonotype according to whether the clonotype was present at higher abundance in the sequenced CD4 repertoire or the sequenced CD8 repertoire. TCRdb trimmed public reads at Q25 via fastp, called clones via MiXCR and kept in-frame beta chains. CDR3 protein sequences are deduplicated, and each keeps its most common genes and DNA. TCRdb's processing, not the authors' own work, is the source of the V and J calls. The sample profile shows about 340,000 distinct CDR3 sequences; about 4% of them were found once. 20% to 25% of the sample goes to the ten largest clones.

The data were obtained in a study of T cells after yellow fever vaccination (dated 2019 in TCRdb). Regarding the study in general: The SMART-Seq v4 Ultra Low Input RNA kit was used to prepare libraries from fractions with low cell numbers. To track T-cell clones before and after primary and booster YFV17D yellow fever vaccination, bulk TCR alpha and beta repertoires were sequenced longitudinally. Two healthy male donors, one aged 18 to 29 and one aged 30 to 40 years, made up the cohort. Blood samples were taken at several timepoints before and after primary and secondary immunization, and bulk PBMC replicates and cell subsets were isolated. On the study overall, not on this receptor specifically: Most clones expanded after primary vaccination were re-detected after the booster (approximately 96% of CD4 and approximately 88% of CD8), suggesting broad memory maintenance. Computational filtering was required because FACS-sorted repertoires could contain abundant contaminating clonotypes from the bulk population. Because only a couple of donors were included in the study, the extent to which the findings can be generalized is limited. A small share of clonotypes occurred in both CD4 and CD8 compartments, likely arising from convergent recombination. The secondary T-cell response was found to be weaker but faster than the primary response, with a peak reached on day 5 rather than on day 15.

The source was PBMCs, collected 5 days after the yellow fever booster vaccination. The rearranged chain carries TRBV5-5 and TRBJ2-1; 11 bases in the middle match TRBD2. The sequence was obtained from a man in his late teens or twenties who received the YFV17D yellow fever vaccine. The CDR3 region reads CASSSGTSGFNEQFF. The nucleotide sequence is TGTGCCAGCAGCTCCGGGACTAGCGGTTTCAATGAGCAGTTCTTC.